The present TCR beta chain was sequenced within a study of shared clonotypes between healthy human individuals. This clone was seen repeatedly, ten times or more. Its antigen is not known. Caucasian adults residing in Nashville, Tennessee made up all the donors. Profiling relied on immunoSEQ multiplex PCR, and the TCRdb table lists in-frame clones only, not all of them. This sample has 740,000 or so clones, with around three quarters found just once. Study-level findings and limits: Sequencing depth was predicted to influence how clonotypes are shared among donors.

Germline CDR1 is MNHEY and CDR2 is SVGAGI. V gave up 0 bases and J gave up 0 bases, with 7 bases separating them. The length of the CDR3 is 15 residues. The V and J genes are TRBV6-5 and TRBJ2-3, with no clear D. The clonotype comes from a woman aged 25 to 39 in good health. The source material was memory CD4+ T cells sorted from blood. Sample subset: CD45RA-negative fraction. The CDR3 sequence is CASSYSFASTDTQYF. CDR3 DNA sequence: TGTGCCAGCAGTTACTCATTCGCTAGCACAGATACGCAGTATTTT.